These T cell receptor beta chains were read from a single sample in a study of vaccination effects on CD4 cells after COVID-19. The table came from immunoSEQ multiplex PCR; TCRdb's copy has only in-frame clones and leaves some out. This table holds 70,000 to 75,000 clones, around three quarters found once. These receptors' antigens are unknown. Sequenced material: CD4+ T cells from PBMCs cultured with HCoV-OC43 spike peptides, taken before COVID-19 vaccination. These receptors came from a human donor who received a COVID-19 vaccine. CDR3s include the opening cysteine and the closing phenylalanine or tryptophan. The D gene is left open where the match is weak. The size field is filled for only some rows; it gives once, few, many or a size class.

size,J,D,V,DNA,CDR3
.,TRBJ2-4,TRBD2,TRBV10-2,TGCGCCAGCACTGGACTAGCGGGGGCCTTAGCCAAAAACATTCAGTACTTC,CASTGLAGALAKNIQYF
.,TRBJ1-5,TRBD1,TRBV3-1/TRBV3-2,TGTGCCAGCAGCCAACAGGCAGGGGGCGTCGGTCAGCCCCAGCATTTT,CASSQQAGGVGQPQHF
.,TRBJ1-2,TRBD1,TRBV6-1,TGTGCCAGCACCCTACGGACAGGGGGGTATGGCTACACCTTC,CASTLRTGGYGYTF
.,TRBJ1-2,.,TRBV28,TGTGCCAGCAGCTATGTGGGGGCGTGGAAAGATGGCTACACCTTC,CASSYVGAWKDGYTF
.,TRBJ2-1,.,TRBV6-4,TGTGCCAGCAGCCCCTCGGGGGTGGCTTACAATGAGCAGTTCTTC,CASSPSGVAYNEQFF
.,TRBJ2-3,.,TRBV7-9,TGTGCCAGCGCACTGACTACAGATACGCAGTATTTT,CASALTTDTQYF
few,TRBJ2-3,TRBD1,TRBV7-9,TGTGCCAGCAGCTTAGGGACAGGGGGCGCAGATACGCAGTATTTT,CASSLGTGGADTQYF
.,TRBJ1-1,.,TRBV7-3,TGTGCCAGCAGCCCCCGAAGCGGTAACACTGAAGCTTTCTTT,CASSPRSGNTEAFF
few,TRBJ2-2,.,TRBV5-5,TGTGCCAGCAGCTTGAAGGGGGCCGGGGAGCTGTTTTTT,CASSLKGAGELFF
.,TRBJ2-3,TRBD1,TRBV24-1,TGTGCCACCAGCCCAAGCTCAGGGGGTTGGAGTACAGATACGCAGTATTTT,CATSPSSGGWSTDTQYF
.,TRBJ2-5,.,TRBV2,TGTGCCAGCACCAGGGATACAGCGAACCAAGAGACCCAGTACTTC,CASTRDTANQETQYF
few,TRBJ1-4,TRBD1,TRBV6-6,TGTGCCAGCAGTTATACGGACAGGCTTAATAATGAAAAACTGTTTTTT,CASSYTDRLNNEKLFF
.,TRBJ2-5,.,TRBV11-3,TGTGCCAGCAGCTTAAGTCCGAATAAAGAGACCCAGTACTTC,CASSLSPNKETQYF
.,TRBJ1-5,.,TRBV15,TGTGCCACCAGCTCCCAATCCGGGACATTCTTCTTTTTATCTCAGCCCCAGCATTTT,CATSSQSGTFFFLSQPQHF
.,TRBJ2-2,TRBD1,TRBV24-1,TGTGCCACCAGTGATCCAGGACAGGGGTTAACCGGGGAGCTGTTTTTT,CATSDPGQGLTGELFF
.,TRBJ1-2,TRBD1,TRBV6-6,TGTGCCAGCAGTCGACAGACTGGGACAGGGAATGTTGCGAACTATGGCTACACCTTC,CASSRQTGTGNVANYGYTF
.,TRBJ1-5,.,TRBV29-1,TGCAGCGTTGGGGGCGGTAATAGCAATCAGCCCCAGCATTTT,CSVGGGNSNQPQHF
.,TRBJ1-1,.,TRBV6-5,TGTGCCAGCAGTCGGATGAACACTGAAGCTTTCTTT,CASSRMNTEAFF
.,TRBJ1-2,.,TRBV12-3/TRBV12-4,TGTGCCAGCAGTTTTGCTTTAAGTGGCTACACCTTC,CASSFALSGYTF
.,TRBJ1-5,.,TRBV12-5,TGTGCTAGTGGTTCGAATAGCAATCAGCCCCAGCATTTT,CASGSNSNQPQHF
few,TRBJ2-3,TRBD2,TRBV19,TGTGCCAGTAGTATAGGTCCTAGCGGGGCGTCAGATACGCAGTATTTT,CASSIGPSGASDTQYF
few,TRBJ1-2,TRBD1,TRBV4-1,TGCGCCAGCAGCCAAGTTCTGGGACAGGGTCGCGGCTACACCTTC,CASSQVLGQGRGYTF
.,TRBJ2-5,TRBD2,TRBV5-6,TGTGCCAGCAGTCGTCGAAGCGGGGGGAGCCAAGAGACCCAGTACTTC,CASSRRSGGSQETQYF
.,TRBJ2-1,TRBD2,TRBV7-7,TGTGCCAGCAGCACCGTGGCGGGGGAGCCAGTCTACAATGAGCAGTTCTTC,CASSTVAGEPVYNEQFF
.,TRBJ2-3,.,TRBV5-6,TGTGCCAGCAGCCGTAAACCCGGACCATATACGCAGTATTTT,CASSRKPGPYTQYF
.,TRBJ2-2,.,TRBV18,TGTGCCAGCTCACCAACAGTGAACACCGGGGAGCTGTTTTTT,CASSPTVNTGELFF
few,TRBJ1-5,.,TRBV6-4,TGTGCCAGCAGGGAGTGTGGGAATCAGCCCCAGCATTTT,CASRECGNQPQHF
few,TRBJ2-3,TRBD2,TRBV27,TGTGCCAGCAGGCCCCACCGGGGGGGTACAGATACGCAGTATTTT,CASRPHRGGTDTQYF
.,TRBJ2-2,TRBD1,TRBV24-1,TGTGCCACCAGTGATTTGCCCGTTTGGCAGGGGGCGAACACCGGGGAGCTGTTTTTT,CATSDLPVWQGANTGELFF
few,TRBJ1-6,.,TRBV9,TGTGCCAGCAGCGTAACCCCGAGCTCCTATAATTCACCCCTCCACTTT,CASSVTPSSYNSPLHF
.,TRBJ2-1,TRBD1,TRBV9,TGTGCCAGCAGCACCCCCGGACAGGTCAGGCAGTTCTTC,CASSTPGQVRQFF
.,TRBJ1-6,.,TRBV12-3/TRBV12-4,TGTGCCAGCAGTCGTACCGGGAAAACACCCCTCCACTTT,CASSRTGKTPLHF
.,TRBJ2-1,TRBD1,TRBV11-3,TGTGCCAGCAGCTCGGGACAGGGAGGCTACAATGAGCAGTTCTTC,CASSSGQGGYNEQFF
.,TRBJ2-5,.,TRBV4-1,TGCGCCAGCAGCCGCGGGACTGAACCCCAAGAGACCCAGTACTTC,CASSRGTEPQETQYF
few,TRBJ1-5,.,TRBV15,TGTGCCACCAGCAGAGGAGGGGGACCCCCTCAGCCCCAGCATTTT,CATSRGGGPPQPQHF
.,TRBJ1-1,.,TRBV7-8,TGTGCCAGCAGCGCACAGAGTTCAAAAGCTTTCTTT,CASSAQSSKAFF
.,TRBJ2-5,TRBD2,TRBV28,TGTGCCAGCAGGGGGACTAGCGGCCCCTTGACCCAGTACTTC,CASRGTSGPLTQYF